The 25 T cell receptor beta chains below were found in one sample sequenced in a study of neoadjuvant nivolumab and ipilimumab in lung cancer. Clones were sequenced by immunoSEQ multiplex PCR, and TCRdb holds only the in-frame ones, with some missing. The data show 24,000 or so clones, 80% seen once. The sample consisted of peripheral blood, taken before neoadjuvant nivolumab, alone or with ipilimumab. These TCRs come from an adult with non-small cell lung cancer.

V gene TRBV7-9 combines with J gene TRBJ2-2; D call uncertain. Between the trimmed V and J ends, which lost 3 bases and 3 bases, there was a span of 23 bases. The CDR3 consists of 19 residues. In germline, CDR1 is SEHNR, CDR2 FQNEAQ (reference sequence). CDR3 nucleotide sequence: TGTGCCAGCAGCTTTGTAGGTGATTCCGGTCTAGTCCACACCGGGGAGCTGTTTTTT. Amino acid sequence: CASSFVGDSGLVHTGELFF.

V gene TRBV11-2 combines with J gene TRBJ1-1, with 8 bases lining up with TRBD1. V dropped 0 bases and J dropped 9; count of bases not matched to a gene: 3. The CDR3 runs 13 residues. The V gene's germline CDR1 is SGHAT and CDR2 FQNNGV. The CDR3 region has the DNA TGTGCCAGCAGCTTAGAAGGCAGGGGGCAAGCTTTCTTT. Its protein product is CASSLEGRGQAFF.

This rearrangement joins TRBV15 to TRBJ2-5; D may be TRBD2 (5 bases). V was clipped by 1 base and J by 1 base, with 13 bases between them. The length of the CDR3 is 16 residues. CDR1 is LNHNV and CDR2 is YYDKDF in the germline V gene (reference sequence). The CDR3, as DNA: TGTGCCACCAGCAGAGGCAACCTTGGAGGCCAAGAGACCCAGTACTTC. This translates into CATSRGNLGGQETQYF.

This chain uses TRBV27 with TRBJ1-2; D may be TRBD1 (5 bases). This CDR3 spans 14 amino acids. V lost 5 bases and J 2 bases, leaving 12 bases between the germline ends. Germline V gene sequence: CDR1 MNHEY, CDR2 SMNVEV (reference sequence). The CDR3, as DNA: TGTGCCAGCAGTCCCCCCCAGGGAAACTATGGCTACACCTTC. It translates to CASSPPQGNYGYTF.

The genes are TRBV6-1 and TRBJ2-2, with TRBD2 matching over 8 bases. CDR3 length: 13 residues. The V gene's germline CDR1 is MNHNS and CDR2 SASEGT. After removal of 10 bases from V and 3 bases from J, the junction contained 4 bases not matched to a gene. CDR3 amino acids: CATLAGYTGELFF. The CDR3 nucleotides are TGTGCCACATTAGCGGGGTACACCGGGGAGCTGTTTTTT.

V is TRBV7-9 and J is TRBJ1-2; D unresolved. The CDR3 consists of 13 residues. V lost 3 bases and J 5 bases, leaving 10 bases between the germline ends. The germline V gene encodes CDR1 SEHNR and CDR2 FQNEAQ (reference sequence). Here the CDR3 DNA reads TGTGCCAGCAGCTTTTATCCGGGTTATGGCTACACCTTC. This codes for CASSFYPGYGYTF.

The chain combines TRBV10-2 with TRBJ2-5, with D possibly matching TRBD2 (5 bases). This CDR3 contains 14 residues. CDR1 is WSHSY and CDR2 is SAAADI in the germline V gene. V gave up 5 bases and J gave up 5 bases, with 15 bases separating them. The CDR3 region has the DNA TGCGCCAGCAGTCTAGCTGGAGGTGGGGAGACCCAGTACTTC. This encodes CASSLAGGGETQYF.

As for this clone: The DNA is left out, because the CDR3 cannot be placed on it with certainty; the CDR3 is given as TCRdb lists it. The chain has TRBV28 and TRBJ1-2; no DNA check was done on the table's D call, TRBD1. Germline V CDR1 and CDR2: MDHEN, SYDVKM. 15 amino acids form the CDR3, both terminal residues included. The CDR3 protein is CASSFFGQANYGYTF.

CDR3 loop: CASRPSGAHNEQFF. The CDR3 nucleotides read TGTGCCAGCAGACCTTCTGGCGCACACAATGAGCAGTTCTTC. The chain combines TRBV6-5 with TRBJ2-1, with D unclear. V lost 6 bases to trimming and J lost 5 bases, with 14 bases between them. The CDR3 is 14 amino acids. Germline CDR1 is MNHEY and CDR2 is SVGAGI.

The J gene is TRBJ2-1, the V gene TRBV10-3; no firm D call. CDR1 is ENHRY and CDR2 is SYGVKD in the germline V gene. The CDR3 runs to 14 residues. V lost 0 bases, J lost 6 bases, and 9 bases lay in between. CDR3 protein: CAISESRDLNEQFF. Written as DNA, the CDR3 is TGTGCCATCAGTGAGTCGAGAGACCTCAATGAGCAGTTCTTC.

The rearrangement links TRBV20-1 to TRBJ2-5; no reliable D call. Germline V gene data show CDR1 as DFQATT and CDR2 as SNEGSKA (reference sequence). Trimming removed 0 bases from V and 9 bases from J, with 8 bases in between. CDR3 size: 11 residues. CDR3 nucleotides: TGCAGTGCTAGAGACGGCGGCCCCCAGTACTTC. It codes for CSARDGGPQYF.

The rearrangement uses TRBV7-3 and TRBJ2-5, with D maybe TRBD2 (7 bases). The germline CDR1 and CDR2 sequences are SGHTA and FQGTGA. This CDR3 has 16 residues. Trimming cost V 5 bases and J 5 bases, with 21 bases left between them. The CDR3 DNA follows: TGTGCCAGCAGCCCTGGAACGTACAGGGAGGGGGAGACCCAGTACTTC. Its protein product is CASSPGTYREGETQYF. The complete variable domain, with remaining parts taken from reference TRBV7-3 and TRBJ2-5, reads GAGVSQTPSNKVTEKGKYVELRCDPISGHTALYWYRQSLGQGPEFLIYFQGTGAADDSGLPNDRFFAVRPEGSVSTLKIQRTERGDSAVYLCASSPGTYREGETQYFGPGTRLLVL.

The chain carries TRBV5-1 and TRBJ2-1; D remains ambiguous. V was cut by 0 bases and J by 3 bases, with 7 bases left in between. There are 14 residues in the CDR3. Germline CDR1 and CDR2: SGHRS and YFSETQ. In DNA form, the CDR3 reads TGCGCCAGCAGCTTGGAGGGCTACTACAATGAGCAGTTCTTC. Encoded protein: CASSLEGYYNEQFF.

The V call is TRBV28, the J call TRBJ2-7; either TRBD1 or TRBD2 may fit D (5 bases each). Trimming pared 5 bases from V and 2 bases from J, leaving 13 bases between. Per germline, CDR1 MDHEN and CDR2 SYDVKM. The CDR3 contains 14 residues. The CDR3 DNA reads TGTGCCAGCAGTCTCCCGGGACGGGCCTACGAGCAGTACTTC. It encodes CASSLPGRAYEQYF.

The rearrangement uses TRBV5-4 and TRBJ2-3; 12 bases are a match to TRBD2. This CDR3 comprises 16 residues. The V gene's germline CDR1 is SGHNT and CDR2 YYREEE (reference sequence). V shed 1 base, J shed 2 bases, and the junction held 2 bases outside the gene matches. The CDR3 protein is CASSLTSGGPTDTQYF. The CDR3 DNA reads as TGTGCCAGCAGCTTGACTAGCGGGGGGCCCACAGATACGCAGTATTTT.

This clone was counted only a few times. The chain couples TRBV2 to TRBJ1-1; possible D gene TRBD1, 5 bases. The CDR3 contains 14 residues. Germline V lookup: CDR1 SNHLY, CDR2 FYNNEI. V gave up 3 bases and J gave up 5 bases, with 13 bases separating them. The CDR3 protein is CASSDRALGTEAFF. Written as DNA, the CDR3 is TGTGCCAGCAGTGACAGGGCCCTGGGGACTGAAGCTTTCTTT.

This clone has only a few counts. This rearrangement joins TRBV29-1 to TRBJ1-1; D unresolved. CDR1 and CDR2 from the germline V gene are SQVTM and ANQGSEA. The CDR3 is made up of 14 amino acids. The germline V and J ends were trimmed by 4 bases and 4 bases, with 16 bases remaining between them. In nucleotides, the CDR3 is TGCAGCGTTGGGGAAGCGGGCGGCGGCACTGAAGCTTTCTTT. It encodes CSVGEAGGGTEAFF. The complete variable domain, with remaining parts taken from reference TRBV29-1 and TRBJ1-1, reads SAVISQKPSRDICQRGTSLTIQCQVDSQVTMMFWYRQQPGQSLTLIATANQGSEATYESGFVIDKFPISRPNLTFSTLTVSNMSPEDSSIYLCSVGEAGGGTEAFFGQGTRLTVV.

This clone came up a few times. The CDR3 sequence: CASSLRGQSNTGELFF. The CDR3 coding sequence is TGTGCCAGCAGCTTGAGGGGACAGTCGAACACCGGGGAGCTGTTTTTT. The chain uses TRBV5-4 and TRBJ2-2; 7 bases map to TRBD1. The V segment lost 1 base and the J segment 0 bases; nucleotides outside the gene matches: 3. This CDR3 region has 16 residues. The germline V gene has CDR1 SGHNT and CDR2 YYREEE (reference sequence).

The chain carries TRBV5-1 and TRBJ2-1, with 7 bases matching TRBD1. Germline assignment: CDR1 SGHRS and CDR2 YFSETQ. The CDR3 has 14 amino acids. Trimming cost V 2 bases and J 8 bases; bases outside gene matches: 7. The CDR3 spells CASSLQGPTDEQFF. The DNA for the CDR3 is TGCGCCAGCAGCTTACAGGGGCCCACTGATGAGCAGTTCTTC.

The V gene is TRBV29-1, the J gene TRBJ2-4; no reliable D call. Trimming pared 2 bases from V and 15 bases from J, leaving 17 bases between. The CDR3 has 12 residues. The germline CDR1 and CDR2 sequences are SQVTM and ANQGSEA. The CDR3 DNA is TGCAGCGTTGAAATCGGGCCCAGGATGCGGTACTTC. Its protein is CSVEIGPRMRYF.

The chain employs TRBV28 and TRBJ2-2, with 12 bases matching TRBD2. With 0 bases clipped from V and 6 bases from J, the junction kept 5 bases outside the gene matches. CDR3 length: 17 residues. Germline CDR1 and CDR2: MDHEN and SYDVKM. The CDR3 DNA is TGTGCCAGCAGTTTATGGGAGCTAGCGGGGGGGCCCGGGGAGCTGTTTTTT. This translates into CASSLWELAGGPGELFF.

V gene TRBV5-1 combines with J gene TRBJ2-5; TRBD2 is a possible D gene (7 bases). The CDR3 spans 13 residues. Trimming removed 0 bases at V and 5 bases at J, with 8 bases between. Germline V gene data show CDR1 as SGHRS and CDR2 as YFSETQ. CDR3 sequence reads: CASSLAGGETQYF. The DNA for the CDR3 is TGCGCCAGCAGCTTGGCGGGGGGCGAGACCCAGTACTTC.

This clone was seen a handful of times. DNA for the CDR3: TGTGCCAGCAGTGAATCGGGGGCTGGAAACACCATATATTTT. It is translated as CASSESGAGNTIYF. This chain links TRBV6-1 with TRBJ1-3; D may be TRBD1 (5 bases). Germline CDR1 reads MNHNS; CDR2 reads SASEGT. The CDR3 loop spans 14 amino acids. Between the trimmed V and J ends, which lost 2 bases and 2 bases, there was a span of 7 bases.

This rearrangement joins TRBV15 to TRBJ2-4; D is perhaps TRBD1 (6 bases). The CDR3 consists of 15 residues. Trimming took off 3 bases at V and 3 bases at J, with 12 bases between the two ends. The V gene's germline CDR1 is LNHNV and CDR2 YYDKDF (reference sequence). The DNA of the CDR3 is TGTGCCACCAGCAGGGGACAACACGGCAAAAACATTCAGTACTTC. Translating gives CATSRGQHGKNIQYF.

The chain carries TRBV25-1 and TRBJ2-3; D not resolved. V was cut by 8 bases and J by 10 bases, with 13 bases left in between. Germline V gene data show CDR1 as MGHDK and CDR2 as SYGVNS. The CDR3 contains 11 residues. CDR3 sequence: CASSPEYAQYF. The CDR3 coding sequence is TGTGCCAGCTCACCCGAGTATGCGCAGTATTTT.